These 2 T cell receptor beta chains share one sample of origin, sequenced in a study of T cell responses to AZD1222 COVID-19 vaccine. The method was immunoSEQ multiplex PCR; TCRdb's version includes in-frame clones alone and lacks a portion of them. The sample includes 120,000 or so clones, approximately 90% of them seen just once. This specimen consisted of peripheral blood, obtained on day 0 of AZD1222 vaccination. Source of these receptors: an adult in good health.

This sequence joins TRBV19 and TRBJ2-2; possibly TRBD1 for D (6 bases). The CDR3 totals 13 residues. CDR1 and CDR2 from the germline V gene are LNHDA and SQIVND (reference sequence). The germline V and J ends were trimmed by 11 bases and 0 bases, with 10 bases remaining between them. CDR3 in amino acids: CAGGHPNTGELFF. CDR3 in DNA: TGTGCCGGGGGACATCCGAACACCGGGGAGCTGTTTTTT.

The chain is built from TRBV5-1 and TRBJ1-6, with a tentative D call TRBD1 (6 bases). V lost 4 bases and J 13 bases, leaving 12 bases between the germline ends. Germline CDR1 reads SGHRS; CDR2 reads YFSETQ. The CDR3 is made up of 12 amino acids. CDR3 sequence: CASSLGGEPLHF. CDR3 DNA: TGCGCCAGCAGCCTGGGGGGCGAGCCCCTCCACTTT.